Listed here are 31 T cell receptor beta chains from one sample, sequenced in a study of B cell selection in AIRE deficiency. Regulatory T cells were sorted as CD4+CD25hiCD127low/negative. TCRdb's table, derived via immunoSEQ multiplex PCR, lists solely in-frame clones and lacks some. The sample contains about 22,000 clones, approximately 91% of which appear only once. Sequenced input: CD4+CD25+ Tregs sorted from PBMCs. Receptors were obtained from a human donor in good health.

This rearrangement joins TRBV7-2 to TRBJ2-7, with D tentatively TRBD1 or TRBD2 (7 bases each). Germline assignment: CDR1 SGHTA and CDR2 FQGNSA. CDR3 size: 13 residues. The ends were cut back, 7 bases at V and 11 bases at J, with 21 bases in the middle. CDR3 in DNA: TGTGCCAGCACTATGACAGGGAGGGGGGAGGAGTACTTC. This translates into CASTMTGRGEEYF.

This clone was counted a single time. This sequence joins TRBV11-1 and TRBJ2-5; D is unclear. The length of the CDR3 is 13 residues. CDR1 SGHAT and CDR2 FQDESV come from the germline V gene (reference sequence). Trimming cost V 1 base and J 5 bases, with 8 bases left between them. CDR3 in amino acids: CASSLGPSETQYF. The CDR3 DNA reads as TGTGCCAGCAGCTTAGGCCCAAGCGAGACCCAGTACTTC.

CDR3 sequence reads: CSVDPTGGDGYTF. The CDR3 DNA is TGCAGCGTCGACCCTACAGGGGGAGATGGCTACACCTTC. V is TRBV29-1 and J is TRBJ1-2; 8 bases are shared with TRBD1. CDR1 and CDR2 (germline): SQVTM, ANQGSEA. This CDR3 contains 13 residues. Losses at the gene ends were 6 bases for V and 6 bases for J; bases not matched to a gene: 9.

This chain links TRBV6-5 with TRBJ1-1; a weak D match, TRBD1 (5 bases). Trimming cost V 5 bases and J 4 bases, with 14 bases left between them. Per the germline V gene, CDR1 is MNHEY and CDR2 is SVGAGI. This CDR3 is 14 amino acids long. CDR3 bases: TGTGCCAGCAGTCAGGGAGGTTCGGTCACTGAAGCTTTCTTT. This sequence encodes CASSQGGSVTEAFF.

Concerning this clone: One end of the junction is discordant with germline, which a read error may explain. J is TRBJ1-3 and V is TRBV7-9; no clear D gene. The germline CDR1 and CDR2 sequences are SEHNR and FQNEAQ (reference sequence). The CDR3 is made up of 18 amino acids. The CDR3 DNA sequence: TGTGCCAGCACCTTAACCCTGGGATCTAGGGACTCTGGAAACACCATATATTTT. Translated, it gives CASTLTLGSRDSGNTIYF.

The V gene is TRBV11-2, the J gene TRBJ1-4, with D possibly matching TRBD1 (5 bases). The CDR3 runs 14 residues. V lost 5 bases, J lost 12 bases, and 19 bases lay in between. Germline CDR1 is SGHAT and CDR2 is FQNNGV. The CDR3 here is CASSPPSGQYELFF. CDR3 coding DNA: TGTGCCAGCAGCCCCCCTTCAGGGCAGTATGAACTGTTTTTT.

This chain connects TRBV7-2 to TRBJ1-1, with D maybe TRBD1 (6 bases). Trimming took off 5 bases at V and 5 bases at J, with 15 bases between the two ends. The CDR3 is made up of 14 amino acids. Germline CDR1 SGHTA, CDR2 FQGNSA. As DNA, the CDR3 is TGTGCCAGCAGCCCCGGGGGGGCGTGGACTGAAGCTTTCTTT. Its translation is CASSPGGAWTEAFF. The complete variable domain, with remaining parts taken from reference TRBV7-2 and TRBJ1-1, reads GAGVSQSPSNKVTEKGKDVELRCDPISGHTALYWYRQSLGQGLEFLIYFQGNSAPDKSGLPSDRFSAERTGGSVSTLTIQRTQQEDSAVYLCASSPGGAWTEAFFGQGTRLTVV.

The J gene is TRBJ1-3, the V gene TRBV2, with D unresolved. The CDR3 has 15 residues. Looked up from germline, CDR1 is SNHLY and CDR2 is FYNNEI. The ends were cut back, 1 base at V and 3 bases at J, with 10 bases in the middle. CDR3 region: CASSEEVGIGNTIYF. The CDR3 coding sequence is TGTGCCAGCAGTGAAGAGGTGGGAATTGGAAACACCATATATTTT.

The V and J genes are TRBV6-5 and TRBJ1-4, with D perhaps TRBD1 (6 bases). CDR3 length: 15 amino acids. CDR1 and CDR2 from the germline V gene are MNHEY and SVGAGI. V lost 4 bases to trimming and J lost 4 bases, with 13 bases between them. CDR3 in DNA: TGTGCCAGCAGTTTCACGAGCAGGGGTAATGAAAAACTGTTTTTT. This gives the protein CASSFTSRGNEKLFF.

The J gene is TRBJ2-3, the V gene TRBV7-9; D might be TRBD2 (5 bases). The CDR3 totals 17 residues. Between the trimmed V and J ends, which lost 8 bases and 3 bases, there was a span of 24 bases. Per the germline V gene, CDR1 is SEHNR and CDR2 is FQNEAQ (reference sequence). The CDR3 bases are TGTGCCAGCGGGAGCGGAGCCTCAACTATGGCGACAGATACGCAGTATTTT. This codes for CASGSGASTMATDTQYF.

The genes are TRBV7-2 and TRBJ2-7, with a weak D call TRBD1 (5 bases). V lost 5 bases to trimming and J lost 4 bases, with 21 bases between them. Per germline, CDR1 SGHTA and CDR2 FQGNSA. The CDR3 is made up of 16 amino acids. The CDR3 sequence: CASSLTWGGYWYEQYF. The CDR3, as DNA: TGTGCCAGCAGCCTAACGTGGGGCGGTTACTGGTACGAGCAGTACTTC.

The CDR3 DNA reads TGCGCCAGTGGTTCGGGACTAGCGGGAGTTACCGGGGAGCTGTTTTTT. This translates into CASGSGLAGVTGELFF. J is TRBJ2-2 and V is TRBV10-1; 14 bases match TRBD2. The V and J ends lost 9 bases and 5 bases, in that order; junction bases with no gene match: 8. This CDR3 is built from 16 residues. Germline V lookup: CDR1 WNHNN, CDR2 SYGVQD (reference sequence).

J is TRBJ1-5 and V is TRBV6-1, with D tentatively TRBD1 (5 bases). The CDR3 extends over 14 amino acids. Germline values: CDR1 MNHNS, CDR2 SASEGT. The V gene lost 6 bases and the J gene lost 3 bases, with 12 bases spanning the gap. CDR3 DNA sequence: TGTGCCAGCAGGCTCACAGGTTCCAATCAGCCCCAGCATTTT. It encodes CASRLTGSNQPQHF.

V gene TRBV5-4 combines with J gene TRBJ2-7; unclear D gene. V was trimmed by 4 bases and J by 6 bases, leaving 14 bases between them. The CDR3 is 13 residues long. Germline assignment: CDR1 SGHNT and CDR2 YYREEE (reference sequence). The CDR3, as DNA: TGTGCCAGCAGCCAAGATTCCAGTCGCGAGCAGTACTTC. This gives the protein CASSQDSSREQYF.

The chain recombines TRBV2 with TRBJ2-7, with TRBD1 identical over 7 bases. Losses at the gene ends were 8 bases for V and 5 bases for J; bases not matched to a gene: 12. CDR1 is SNHLY and CDR2 is FYNNEI in the germline V gene. This CDR3 contains 14 residues. CDR3 nucleotide sequence: TGTGCCAGCTCGCTGGACAGGAGCGTCGACGAGCAGTACTTC. The encoded protein is CASSLDRSVDEQYF.

The chain couples TRBV5-1 to TRBJ2-6; 7 bases agree with TRBD1. The CDR3 contains 16 residues. Germline loops: CDR1 SGHRS, CDR2 YFSETQ. V lost 5 bases and J lost 1; bases outside the gene matches: 6. The CDR3 reads CASSLPGGSGANVLTF. The CDR3 DNA is TGCGCCAGCAGTCTCCCAGGGGGATCTGGGGCCAACGTCCTGACTTTC.

CDR3 DNA sequence: TGTGCCAGCAGCGTAGATCCCAGGGTGATCGATACGCAGTATTTT. It specifies CASSVDPRVIDTQYF. The genes are TRBV9 and TRBJ2-3, with TRBD1 as a possible D gene (5 bases). Trimming removed 0 bases from V and 6 bases from J, with 14 bases in between. The germline CDR1 and CDR2 sequences are SGDLS and YYNGEE. The CDR3 consists of 15 residues.

The chain uses TRBV5-4 and TRBJ1-2, with D tentatively TRBD1 (5 bases). V was shortened by 4 bases and J by 2 bases, with 9 bases between the two germline ends. From germline, CDR1 is SGHNT and CDR2 YYREEE (reference sequence). The CDR3 is 13 residues long. The CDR3 reads CASSLGDNYGYTF. CDR3 bases: TGTGCCAGCAGCCTAGGGGACAACTATGGCTACACCTTC.

The chain employs TRBV6-5 and TRBJ1-5; a possible D gene is TRBD1 (6 bases). V lost 5 bases and J lost 7, with 15 bases in between. This CDR3 contains 14 residues. Germline V gene data show CDR1 as MNHEY and CDR2 as SVGAGI. The CDR3 coding sequence is TGTGCCAGCAGTCTCCTCTGGGGGGGCCAGCCCCAGCATTTT. Protein: CASSLLWGGQPQHF.

The gene calls are TRBV9 and TRBJ2-7, with D perhaps matching TRBD2 (5 bases). Germline loops: CDR1 SGDLS, CDR2 YYNGEE. Trimming removed 6 bases at V and 1 base at J, with 11 bases between. This CDR3 region has 13 residues. The CDR3 spells CASIRTESYEQYF. The CDR3 DNA reads TGTGCCAGCATCCGGACTGAATCCTACGAGCAGTACTTC.

The rearrangement links TRBV6-1 to TRBJ2-1; 7 bases line up with TRBD1. CDR1 and CDR2 from the germline V gene are MNHNS and SASEGT. This CDR3 contains 13 residues. With 2 bases clipped from V and 14 bases from J, the junction kept 9 bases outside the gene matches. Written as DNA, the CDR3 is TGTGCCAGCAGTGAACTCCGACAGGGTAAGAAGTTCTTC. Translated, it gives CASSELRQGKKFF.

The chain carries TRBV10-3 and TRBJ2-1; D is unclear. This CDR3 is 13 amino acids long. V lost 3 bases and J lost 4, with 7 bases in between. CDR1 is ENHRY, CDR2 SYGVKD, per germline. DNA for the CDR3: TGTGCCATCAGTGATGGTCAGTACAATGAGCAGTTCTTC. This codes for CAISDGQYNEQFF.

The CDR3, as DNA: TGTGCCAGCAGCTTGACTAGCGGGAGCATAAATGAGCAGTTCTTC. Translation: CASSLTSGSINEQFF. The J gene is TRBJ2-1, the V gene TRBV7-2, with 12 bases aligning to TRBD2. The junction had 4 bases not matched to a gene; V was cut back by 3 bases and J by 7 bases. Germline V gene sequence: CDR1 SGHTA, CDR2 FQGNSA. CDR3 length: 15 residues. The full variable domain, completed using reference TRBV7-2 and TRBJ2-1, is GAGVSQSPSNKVTEKGKDVELRCDPISGHTALYWYRQSLGQGLEFLIYFQGNSAPDKSGLPSDRFSAERTGGSVSTLTIQRTQQEDSAVYLCASSLTSGSINEQFFGPGTRLTVL.

This chain uses TRBV5-6 with TRBJ2-7, with 8 bases lining up with TRBD1. Germline CDR1 and CDR2: SGHDT and YYEEEE. V lost 7 bases and J lost 1; bases outside the gene matches: 13. This CDR3 spans 16 amino acids. This chain's CDR3 is CASGDLKDRASYEQYF. The CDR3 DNA sequence: TGTGCCAGCGGGGACCTAAAGGACAGGGCTTCCTACGAGCAGTACTTC.

The chain has TRBV6-1 and TRBJ2-7; 8 bases fit TRBD1. With 3 bases clipped from V and 2 bases from J, the junction kept 12 bases outside the gene matches. CDR1 MNHNS and CDR2 SASEGT come from the germline V gene. The CDR3 length is 17 residues. CDR3 DNA: TGTGCCAGCAGTGATAAAAACAGGGGGTTTCCAACCTACGAGCAGTACTTC. As protein: CASSDKNRGFPTYEQYF.

The rearrangement links TRBV2 to TRBJ1-1; D perhaps matches TRBD1 (6 bases). Germline V gene lookup returns CDR1 SNHLY and CDR2 FYNNEI. The V gene lost 0 bases and the J gene lost 11 bases, with 7 bases spanning the gap. The CDR3 is made up of 11 amino acids. The CDR3 bases are TGTGCCAGCAGTGAAGCCCAGGGGGCTTTCTTT. Amino acid sequence: CASSEAQGAFF.

The chain uses TRBV27 and TRBJ1-6, with D tentatively TRBD1 (5 bases). The CDR3 has 16 amino acids. Trimming stripped 5 bases from V and 0 bases from J, with 11 bases between. The germline gives CDR1 MNHEY, CDR2 SMNVEV (reference sequence). The CDR3 nucleotides read TGTGCCAGCAGTCCTGGGGCGAGCTCCTATAATTCACCCCTCCACTTT. Amino acids: CASSPGASSYNSPLHF.

This clone was detected once. This chain links TRBV19 with TRBJ2-3; 10 positions match TRBD1. Germline CDR1 LNHDA, CDR2 SQIVND (reference sequence). The CDR3 covers 16 residues. Losses at the gene ends were 5 bases for V and 1 base for J; bases not matched to a gene: 6. The CDR3 bases are TGTGCCAGTAGTTCTCCCGGGACAGGGGGCACAGATACGCAGTATTTT. Residues: CASSSPGTGGTDTQYF.

This clone has a single count. The chain is built from TRBV21-1 and TRBJ1-2. TRBV21-1 is assigned pseudogene status. The CDR3 has 11 residues. The DNA for the CDR3 is TGTGCCAGCAGCAAAGGCCCGGGGAGAACCTTC. This translates into CASSKGPGRTF.

In DNA form, the CDR3 reads TGTGCCAGCAAGGGCAGCAACACTGAAGCTTTCTTT. Amino acids: CASKGSNTEAFF. V usage is TRBV6-5 and J usage is TRBJ1-1; D unclear. The CDR3 consists of 12 residues. V shed 7 bases and J shed 2 bases, with 8 bases lying between them. Germline CDR1 is MNHEY and CDR2 is SVGAGI.

The chain links TRBV6-5 to TRBJ1-2; D might be TRBD1 (5 bases). The V end lost 0 bases, the J end lost 4 bases, and 15 bases lay between the germline ends. The CDR3 has 16 amino acids. Per the germline V gene, CDR1 is MNHEY and CDR2 is SVGAGI. The CDR3 here is CASSYSNRPILYGYTF. The CDR3 DNA reads TGTGCCAGCAGTTACTCGAACAGGCCGATCCTCTATGGCTACACCTTC.